One T cell receptor beta chain is described in this entry. What it binds is unknown. The sample originates from a study of Ad26.COV2.S vaccination and SARS-CoV-2 variants. Findings of the study overall: Analytic work on TCR breadth and depth might have understated the full extent of total T cell responses.

Trimming cost V 5 bases and J 5 bases, with 6 bases left between them. CDR1 is LNHNV and CDR2 is YYDKDF in the germline V gene (reference sequence). The length of the CDR3 is 12 residues. Some clones are missing from TCRdb's copy, which holds only in-frame ones; the method was immunoSEQ multiplex PCR. The data contain about 94,000 clones, about four fifths of them singletons. The chain couples TRBV15 to TRBJ1-4; D not resolved. The clonotype comes from a human donor who had recovered from COVID-19. The sample in question was peripheral blood, obtained after recovery from COVID-19. CDR3 bases: TGTGCCACCAGCCCGCGAAATGAAAAACTGTTTTTT. As protein: CATSPRNEKLFF. Together with reference TRBV15 and TRBJ1-4, the CDR3 gives the full variable domain: DAMVIQNPRYQVTQFGKPVTLSCSQTLNHNVMYWYQQKSSQAPKLLFHYYDKDFNNEADTPDNFQSRRPNTSFCFLDIRSPGLGDTAMYLCATSPRNEKLFFGSGTQLSVL.